This TCR beta chain was sequenced during a study of breast tumors, draining lymph nodes, adjacent tissues. Axillary draining lymph nodes of breast cancer patients supplied the node samples. Germline CDR1 and CDR2: SGDLS and YYNGEE. J gave up 5 bases and V 0 bases, and 13 bases lay outside the gene matches. The CDR3 covers 18 residues. TCRdb recomputed calls from the multiplex PCR reads with MiXCR, one row per CDR3 protein. The table has over 250,000 distinct CDR3 sequences, under 35% seen once. The chain employs TRBV9 and TRBJ2-5; 10 bases agree with TRBD2. The sample consisted of axillary lymph node tissue. The TCR sequence derives from a female donor with breast cancer. Some clones in this sample may be carry-over from other donors' samples. Here the CDR3 reads CASSVAASGSPLWETQYF. CDR3 nucleotides: TGTGCCAGCAGCGTAGCAGCTAGCGGGAGTCCGCTATGGGAGACCCAGTACTTC.